These 22 T cell receptor beta chains came from one sample sequenced in a study of CD4 T cells in relation to SARS-CoV-2 and coronaviruses (dated by TCRdb to 2020 to 2023). The method was the immunoSEQ multiplex PCR assay. The source is immuneACCESS, and TCRdb retained only in-frame sequences with V and J called. Part of the clones is not carried over; for the studies checked, unresolved V genes explain less than half of this, and the remainder is unexplained. The sample table lists some 11,000 clones, over 70% of them with a count of one. The ten largest clones add up to about 2.2% of the sample. Sequences were obtained from naive CD4+ T cells from PBMCs. In light of the paper, this sample's cell subset or site label describes: naive CD4+ T cells isolated by negative enrichment. These receptor sequences come from an adult with COVID-19.

This sequence joins TRBV18 and TRBJ1-1, with 8 bases that match TRBD1. Germline V gene lookup returns CDR1 KGHSH and CDR2 LQKENI. This CDR3 comprises 16 residues. J gave up 3 bases and V 1 base, and 7 bases lay outside the gene matches. The CDR3 DNA follows: TGTGCCAGCTCACCACGGTATGACAGGGGTGACACTGAAGCTTTCTTT. Translating gives CASSPRYDRGDTEAFF.

This clone was detected only a few times. The chain joins TRBV7-3 to TRBJ1-3, with no clear D. V lost 6 bases and J lost 0, with 9 bases in between. The CDR3 consists of 14 residues. Germline CDR1 reads SGHTA; CDR2 reads FQGTGA. CDR3 in amino acids: CASSETSSGNTIYF. CDR3 nucleotide sequence: TGTGCCAGCAGTGAGACCAGCTCTGGAAACACCATATATTTT.

The V gene is TRBV5-4, the J gene TRBJ1-1; D ambiguous. This CDR3 has 15 amino acids. Per the germline V gene, CDR1 is SGHNT and CDR2 is YYREEE (reference sequence). V gave up 0 bases and J gave up 2 bases, with 11 bases separating them. CDR3 DNA: TGTGCCAGCAGCTTGGAGTCACAGAGAAACACTGAAGCTTTCTTT. Translation: CASSLESQRNTEAFF.

The J gene is TRBJ2-7, the V gene TRBV6-5; tentatively, D is TRBD2 (5 bases). Trimming cost V 9 bases and J 6 bases, with 18 bases left between them. CDR1 is MNHEY, CDR2 SVGAGI, per germline. The CDR3 spans 13 residues. CDR3 region: CASSSGLAREQYF. In DNA form, the CDR3 reads TGTGCCAGTTCCTCCGGCCTAGCCCGCGAGCAGTACTTC.

V is TRBV19 and J is TRBJ2-3; D is ambiguous. The CDR3 has 12 residues. Trimming removed 1 base at V and 6 bases at J, with 5 bases between. The germline CDR1 and CDR2 sequences are LNHDA and SQIVND (reference sequence). CDR3 residues: CASSIVADTQYF. CDR3 DNA sequence: TGTGCCAGTAGTATAGTTGCCGATACGCAGTATTTT.

The chain couples TRBV3-1 (or the pseudogene TRBV3-2) to TRBJ2-3, with 8 bases lining up with TRBD2. Per germline, CDR1 LGHDT and CDR2 YNNKEL (reference sequence). J gave up 6 bases and V 0 bases, and 11 bases lay outside the gene matches. The CDR3 runs to 17 residues. CDR3 protein: CASSQERARGGGDTQYF. The CDR3 coding sequence is TGTGCCAGCAGCCAAGAACGGGCACGGGGGGGTGGGGATACGCAGTATTTT.

The chain carries TRBV18 and TRBJ1-5; 11 bases are a match to TRBD1. Germline values: CDR1 KGHSH, CDR2 LQKENI. V gave up 3 bases and J gave up 0 bases; unmatched junction bases: 7. CDR3 size: 18 residues. In DNA form, the CDR3 reads TGTGCCAGCTCACCTAGGGACAGGGGGGCTGATAGCAATCAGCCCCAGCATTTT. Protein: CASSPRDRGADSNQPQHF.

The chain is built from TRBV7-2 and TRBJ2-1; 9 bases map to TRBD1. V trimming: 3 bases; J trimming: 3 bases; junction bases outside the gene matches: 3. Germline CDR1 and CDR2: SGHTA and FQGNSA. This CDR3 region has 15 residues. CDR3 nucleotide sequence: TGTGCCAGCAGCTTGGAGACAGGGGGCTACAATGAGCAGTTCTTC. Residues: CASSLETGGYNEQFF.

This chain joins TRBV5-4 and TRBJ2-5; D tentatively reads TRBD1 or TRBD2 (7 bases each). The CDR3 runs to 17 residues. Trimming took off 5 bases at V and 2 bases at J, with 22 bases between the two ends. Germline loops: CDR1 SGHNT, CDR2 YYREEE (reference sequence). Written as DNA, the CDR3 is TGTGCCAGCAGTCGGGGGGCCGTCCGACAGGGTCAAGAGACCCAGTACTTC. Amino acid sequence: CASSRGAVRQGQETQYF.

This chain joins TRBV2 and TRBJ2-3; 7 nucleotides line up with TRBD1. Unmatched junction bases numbered 8, after V lost 10 bases and J lost 4 bases. CDR3 length: 13 residues. Germline lookup yields CDR1 SNHLY and CDR2 FYNNEI. DNA of the CDR3: TGTGCCACCACCGGGACAGCTTCAGATACGCAGTATTTT. As protein: CATTGTASDTQYF.

CDR3 sequence: CASSSQSSGNTIYF. The CDR3 region has the DNA TGTGCCAGCAGCTCACAGAGCTCTGGAAACACCATATATTTT. The rearrangement joins TRBV5-4 to TRBJ1-3; D is undetermined. Trimming left V 3 bases short and J 0 bases short, with 7 bases between. The CDR3 loop spans 14 amino acids. Looked up from germline, CDR1 is SGHNT and CDR2 is YYREEE (reference sequence). Full variable domain (missing parts from reference TRBV5-4 and TRBJ1-3): ETGVTQSPTHLIKTRGQQVTLRCSSQSGHNTVSWYQQALGQGPQFIFQYYREEENGRGNFPPRFSGLQFPNYSSELNVNALELDDSALYLCASSSQSSGNTIYFGEGSWLTVV.

This chain uses TRBV6-5 with TRBJ1-5; TRBD1 matches 10 bases. CDR1 is MNHEY, CDR2 SVGAGI, per germline. There are 14 residues in the CDR3. Losses at the gene ends were 6 bases for V and 7 bases for J; bases not matched to a gene: 6. The CDR3 sequence: CASSPGTGVQPQHF. The CDR3 DNA reads as TGTGCCAGCAGCCCCGGGACAGGGGTGCAGCCCCAGCATTTT.

This chain uses TRBV2 with TRBJ2-3, with 11 bases lining up with TRBD1. This CDR3 spans 16 amino acids. V shed 6 bases and J 1 base; nucleotides not matched to a gene: 6. CDR1 is SNHLY, CDR2 FYNNEI, per germline. The CDR3 loop is CASSWTGGAGTDTQYF. Here the CDR3 DNA reads TGTGCCAGCAGCTGGACAGGGGGCGCGGGCACAGATACGCAGTATTTT.

The chain recombines TRBV28 with TRBJ2-1; 7 positions agree with TRBD2. The CDR3 extends over 16 amino acids. V was pared by 8 bases and J by 5 bases, with 15 bases of the junction left unmatched. Germline loops: CDR1 MDHEN, CDR2 SYDVKM. CDR3 bases: TGTGCCAGCTCCTCGACTGCCGGGACTAAGAACAATGAGCAGTTCTTC. Residues: CASSSTAGTKNNEQFF.

This clone was seen only once. The chain is built from TRBV6-5 and TRBJ1-3; D remains unclear. This CDR3 has 14 amino acids. The germline V gene encodes CDR1 MNHEY and CDR2 SVGAGI. The V end was cut by 0 bases, the J end by 4 bases, with 7 bases between. Here the CDR3 DNA reads TGTGCCAGCAGTTACTCGGAGACCGGAAACACCATATATTTT. Amino acid sequence: CASSYSETGNTIYF.

The rearrangement links TRBV4-3 to TRBJ2-3; 10 bases agree with TRBD2. Germline loops: CDR1 LGHNA, CDR2 YSLEER. Unmatched junction bases numbered 3, after V lost 3 bases and J lost 3 bases. This CDR3 contains 15 residues. The CDR3, as DNA: TGCGCCAGCAGCCAGCTAGCGGGGGAGACAGATACGCAGTATTTT. This gives the protein CASSQLAGETDTQYF.

This rearrangement joins TRBV6-2 or TRBV6-3 to TRBJ1-4, with 10 positions matching TRBD1. The ends lost 0 bases at V and 3 bases at J; junction bases unmatched: 1. CDR1 MNHEY and CDR2 SVGEGT come from the germline V gene. The CDR3 is 16 residues long. DNA of the CDR3: TGTGCCAGCAGTTACTCCGGGACAGGGGCTAATGAAAAACTGTTTTTT. Translation: CASSYSGTGANEKLFF.

The chain uses TRBV12-3 or TRBV12-4 and TRBJ2-1; D unresolved. This CDR3 is built from 12 residues. V lost 9 bases, J lost 2 bases, and 8 bases lay in between. CDR3 nucleotides: TGTGCCAGTCGTTCGACCTACAATGAGCAGTTCTTC. This sequence encodes CASRSTYNEQFF.

This clone was recorded once. The chain is built from TRBV7-3 and TRBJ2-1; 8 nucleotides match TRBD2. The CDR3 runs 15 residues. Germline V gives CDR1 SGHTA, CDR2 FQGTGA. Trimming removed 5 bases from V and 4 bases from J; junction bases left unmatched: 7. CDR3 sequence: CASSHISGEYNEQFF. DNA of the CDR3: TGTGCCAGCAGCCACATTAGCGGGGAGTACAATGAGCAGTTCTTC.

The genes are TRBV6-5 and TRBJ2-5; TRBD1 agrees at 11 bases. Germline V gives CDR1 MNHEY, CDR2 SVGAGI. The V gene end was trimmed by 6 bases and the J gene end by 4 bases; junction bases not matched to a gene: 1. CDR3 size: 13 residues. This CDR3 is CASRGTGGETQYF. CDR3 in DNA: TGTGCCAGCAGAGGGACAGGGGGAGAGACCCAGTACTTC.

The chain carries TRBV24-1 and TRBJ2-1, with TRBD1 matching 7 bases. In germline, CDR1 is KGHDR, CDR2 SFDVKD. The V gene end was trimmed by 4 bases and the J gene end by 4 bases; junction bases not matched to a gene: 6. The CDR3 is 15 residues long. As DNA, the CDR3 is TGTGCCACCAGTGAGTCCGGGACAGTGTACAATGAGCAGTTCTTC. Its translation is CATSESGTVYNEQFF.

This clone was recorded once. The rearrangement joins TRBV7-2 to TRBJ1-1; tentative D call: TRBD1 (5 bases). V shed 1 base and J shed 2 bases, with 11 bases lying between them. CDR3 size: 15 residues. Germline V gene sequence: CDR1 SGHTA, CDR2 FQGNSA. CDR3 protein: CASSLDAGSNTEAFF. As DNA, the CDR3 is TGTGCCAGCAGCTTAGATGCAGGGTCCAACACTGAAGCTTTCTTT.